This T cell receptor (beta chain) was recorded in a study of T cells after yellow fever vaccination. Study as a whole: Low-cell-number fractions underwent preparation using SMART-Seq v4 Ultra Low Input.

In regard to this clonotype: No antigen is known for it.

CDR1 is MNHEY, CDR2 SVGEGT, per germline. Trimming took 6 bases from V and 5 from J; bases not matched to a gene: 4. The CDR3 totals 13 residues. TCRdb used MiXCR to reprocess the 5' RACE reads, holding one entry per CDR3 protein. Of hundreds of thousands of distinct CDR3 sequences in the sample, around an eighth were seen once. Study conclusions and caveats: Only a small proportion of the clonotypes turned up in both the CD4 and the CD8 compartments, likely arising from convergent recombination. Once the booster was given, most primary-vaccination clones reappeared, at around 96% for CD4 and over 75% for CD8.

The chain carries TRBV6-2 or TRBV6-3 and TRBJ2-5; 9 bases are shared with TRBD2. The receptor was derived from a man aged 25 to 45 who received the YFV17D yellow fever vaccine. The starting material was PBMCs, obtained on the day of the yellow fever booster vaccination. The CDR3 bases are TGTGCCAGCAGACCTAGCGGGGAGGAGACCCAGTACTTC. The encoded protein is CASRPSGEETQYF.